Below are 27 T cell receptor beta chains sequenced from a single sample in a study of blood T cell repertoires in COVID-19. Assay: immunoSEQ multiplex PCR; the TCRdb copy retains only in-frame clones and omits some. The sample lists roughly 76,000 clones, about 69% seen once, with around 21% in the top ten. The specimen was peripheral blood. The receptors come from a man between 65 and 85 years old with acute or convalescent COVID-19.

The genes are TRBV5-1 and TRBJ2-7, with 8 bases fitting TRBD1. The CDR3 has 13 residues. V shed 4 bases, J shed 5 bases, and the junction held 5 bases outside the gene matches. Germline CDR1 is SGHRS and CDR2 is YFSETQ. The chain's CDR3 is CASSPQGVDEQYF. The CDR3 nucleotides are TGCGCCAGCAGCCCACAGGGGGTAGACGAGCAGTACTTC.

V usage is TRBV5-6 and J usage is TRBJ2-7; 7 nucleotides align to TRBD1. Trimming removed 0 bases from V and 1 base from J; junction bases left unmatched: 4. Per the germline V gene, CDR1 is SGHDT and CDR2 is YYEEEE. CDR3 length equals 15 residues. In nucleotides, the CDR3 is TGTGCCAGCAGCTTGGGTACAGGGGCTTCCTACGAGCAGTACTTC. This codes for CASSLGTGASYEQYF.

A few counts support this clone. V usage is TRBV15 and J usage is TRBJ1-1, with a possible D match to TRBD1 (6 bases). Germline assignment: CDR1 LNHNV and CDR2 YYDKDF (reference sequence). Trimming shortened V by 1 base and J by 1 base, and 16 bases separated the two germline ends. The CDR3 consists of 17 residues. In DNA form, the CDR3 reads TGTGCCACCAGCAGAGTGTTGGGGGGGGCTAGGAACACTGAAGCTTTCTTT. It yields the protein CATSRVLGGARNTEAFF. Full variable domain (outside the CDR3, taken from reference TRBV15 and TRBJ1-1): DAMVIQNPRYQVTQFGKPVTLSCSQTLNHNVMYWYQQKSSQAPKLLFHYYDKDFNNEADTPDNFQSRRPNTSFCFLDIRSPGLGDTAMYLCATSRVLGGARNTEAFFGQGTRLTVV.

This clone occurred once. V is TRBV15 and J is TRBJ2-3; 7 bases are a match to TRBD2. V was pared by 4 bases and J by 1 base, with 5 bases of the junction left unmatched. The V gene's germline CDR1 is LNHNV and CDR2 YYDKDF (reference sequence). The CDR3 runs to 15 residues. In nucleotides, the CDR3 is TGTGCCACCAGCAACAGGCTAGCGGGCACAGATACGCAGTATTTT. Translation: CATSNRLAGTDTQYF.

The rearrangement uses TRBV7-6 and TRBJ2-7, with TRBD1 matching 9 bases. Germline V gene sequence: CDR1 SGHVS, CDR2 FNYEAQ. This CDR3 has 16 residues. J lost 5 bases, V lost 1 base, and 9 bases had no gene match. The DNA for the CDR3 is TGTGCCAGCAGCTTAGGTCCCGGGACAGGGTACCACGAGCAGTACTTC. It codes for CASSLGPGTGYHEQYF. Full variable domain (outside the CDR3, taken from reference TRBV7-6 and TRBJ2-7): GAGVSQSPRYKVTKRGQDVALRCDPISGHVSLYWYRQALGQGPEFLTYFNYEAQQDKSGLPNDRFSAERPEGSISTLTIQRTEQRDSAMYRCASSLGPGTGYHEQYFGPGTRLTVT.

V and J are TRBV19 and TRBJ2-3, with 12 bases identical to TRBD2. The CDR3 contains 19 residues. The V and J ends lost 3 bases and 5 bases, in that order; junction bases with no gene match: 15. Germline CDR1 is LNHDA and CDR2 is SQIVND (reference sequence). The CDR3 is CASSIWASGRAGEGDTQYF. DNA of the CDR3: TGTGCCAGTAGTATTTGGGCTAGCGGGAGGGCCGGAGAAGGAGATACGCAGTATTTT.

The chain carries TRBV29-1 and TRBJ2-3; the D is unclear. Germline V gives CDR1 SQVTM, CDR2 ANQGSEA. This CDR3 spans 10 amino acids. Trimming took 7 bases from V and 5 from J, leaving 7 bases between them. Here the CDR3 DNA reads TGCAGCGCAGAGGAAGATACGCAGTATTTT. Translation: CSAEEDTQYF.

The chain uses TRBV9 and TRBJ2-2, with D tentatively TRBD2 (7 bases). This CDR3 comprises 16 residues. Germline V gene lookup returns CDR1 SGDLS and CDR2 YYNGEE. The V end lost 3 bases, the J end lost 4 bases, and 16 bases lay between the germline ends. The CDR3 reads CASSAGGLAGTGELFF. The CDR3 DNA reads TGTGCCAGCAGCGCCGGGGGGCTAGCAGGCACCGGGGAGCTGTTTTTT.

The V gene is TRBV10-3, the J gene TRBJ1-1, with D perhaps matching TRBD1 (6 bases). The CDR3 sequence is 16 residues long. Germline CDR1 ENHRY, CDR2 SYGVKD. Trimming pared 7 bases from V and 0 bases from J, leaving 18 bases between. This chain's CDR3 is CAITGRSGAMNTEAFF. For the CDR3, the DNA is TGTGCCATCACCGGTAGATCAGGGGCGATGAACACTGAAGCTTTCTTT.

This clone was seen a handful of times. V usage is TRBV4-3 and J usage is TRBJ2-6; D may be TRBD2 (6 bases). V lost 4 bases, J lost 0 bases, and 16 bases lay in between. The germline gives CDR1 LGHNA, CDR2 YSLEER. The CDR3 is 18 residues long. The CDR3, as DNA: TGCGCCAGCAGCCGAGCCGGGACTCAAATCTCTGGGGCCAACGTCCTGACTTTC. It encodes CASSRAGTQISGANVLTF.

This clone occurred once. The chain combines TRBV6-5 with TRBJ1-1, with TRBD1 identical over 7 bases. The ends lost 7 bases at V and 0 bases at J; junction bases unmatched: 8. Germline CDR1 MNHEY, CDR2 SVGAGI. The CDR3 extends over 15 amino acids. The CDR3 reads CASIRGVPLNTEAFF. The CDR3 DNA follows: TGTGCCAGCATCAGGGGGGTCCCCCTGAACACTGAAGCTTTCTTT.

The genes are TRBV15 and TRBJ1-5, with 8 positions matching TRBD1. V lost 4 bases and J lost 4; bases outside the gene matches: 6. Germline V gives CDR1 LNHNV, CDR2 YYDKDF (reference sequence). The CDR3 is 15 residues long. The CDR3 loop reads CATSTGQVGNQPQHF. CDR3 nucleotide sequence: TGTGCCACCAGCACGGGACAGGTAGGGAATCAGCCCCAGCATTTT.

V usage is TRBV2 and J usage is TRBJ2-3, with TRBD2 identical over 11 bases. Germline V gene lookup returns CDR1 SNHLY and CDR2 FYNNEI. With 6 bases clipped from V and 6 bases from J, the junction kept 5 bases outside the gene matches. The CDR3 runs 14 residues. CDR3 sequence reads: CASRGLAVFDTQYF. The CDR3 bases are TGTGCCAGCAGGGGACTAGCGGTTTTTGATACGCAGTATTTT.

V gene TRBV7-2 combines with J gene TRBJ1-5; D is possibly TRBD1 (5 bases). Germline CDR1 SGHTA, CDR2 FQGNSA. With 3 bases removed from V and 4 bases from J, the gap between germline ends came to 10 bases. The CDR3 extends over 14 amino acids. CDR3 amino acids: CASSFLTVNQPQHF. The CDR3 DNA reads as TGTGCCAGCAGCTTTTTGACAGTAAATCAGCCCCAGCATTTT.

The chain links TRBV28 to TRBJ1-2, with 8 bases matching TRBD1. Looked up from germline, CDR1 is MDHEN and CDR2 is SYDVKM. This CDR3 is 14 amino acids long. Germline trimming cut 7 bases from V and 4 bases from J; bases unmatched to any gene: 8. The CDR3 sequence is CASTPQGVSYGYTF. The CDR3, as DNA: TGTGCCAGCACCCCACAGGGGGTAAGCTATGGCTACACCTTC.

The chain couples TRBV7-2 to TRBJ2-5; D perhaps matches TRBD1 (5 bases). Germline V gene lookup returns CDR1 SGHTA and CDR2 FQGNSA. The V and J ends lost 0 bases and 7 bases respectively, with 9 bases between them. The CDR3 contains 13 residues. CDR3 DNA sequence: TGTGCCAGCAGCTTAGCGACAGAAGGGACCCAGTACTTC. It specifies CASSLATEGTQYF.

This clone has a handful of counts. CDR3 sequence (DNA): TGTGCCAGCTCACCTGAGGGCAATCAGCCCCAGCATTTT. Its protein product is CASSPEGNQPQHF. The chain recombines TRBV18 with TRBJ1-5; D unresolved. V was cut by 3 bases and J by 2 bases, with 5 bases left in between. CDR1 and CDR2 from the germline V gene are KGHSH and LQKENI. CDR3 length: 13 residues.

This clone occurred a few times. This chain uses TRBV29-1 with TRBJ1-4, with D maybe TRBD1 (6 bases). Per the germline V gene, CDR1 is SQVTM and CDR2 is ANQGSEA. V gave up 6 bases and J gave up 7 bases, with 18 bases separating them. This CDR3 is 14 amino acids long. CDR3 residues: CSVSPQGRSEKLFF. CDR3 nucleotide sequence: TGCAGCGTATCTCCTCAGGGGAGAAGTGAAAAACTGTTTTTT.

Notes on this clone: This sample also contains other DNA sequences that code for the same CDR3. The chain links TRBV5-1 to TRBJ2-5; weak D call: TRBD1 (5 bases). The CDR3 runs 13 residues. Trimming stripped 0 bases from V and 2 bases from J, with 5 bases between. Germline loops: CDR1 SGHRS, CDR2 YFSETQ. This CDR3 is CASSLDRQETQYF. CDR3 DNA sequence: TGCGCCAGCAGCTTGGACAGGCAAGAGACCCAGTACTTC.

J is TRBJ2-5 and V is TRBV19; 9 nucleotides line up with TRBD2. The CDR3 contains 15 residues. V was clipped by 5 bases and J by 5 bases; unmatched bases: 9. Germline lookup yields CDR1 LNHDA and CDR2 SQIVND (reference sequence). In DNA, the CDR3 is TGTGCCAGTAGTTCGACTAGCGGTCTGGGGGAGACCCAGTACTTC. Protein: CASSSTSGLGETQYF.

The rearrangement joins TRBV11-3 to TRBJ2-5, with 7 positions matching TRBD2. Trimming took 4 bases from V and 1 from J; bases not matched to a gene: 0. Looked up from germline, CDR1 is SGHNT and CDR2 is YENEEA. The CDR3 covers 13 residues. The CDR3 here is CASSSSGQETQYF. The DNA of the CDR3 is TGTGCCAGCAGCTCTAGCGGCCAAGAGACCCAGTACTTC.

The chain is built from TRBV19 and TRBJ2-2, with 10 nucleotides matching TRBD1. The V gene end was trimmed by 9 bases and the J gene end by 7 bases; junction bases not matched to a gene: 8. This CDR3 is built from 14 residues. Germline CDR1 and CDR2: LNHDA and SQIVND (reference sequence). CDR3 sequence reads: CASNDRGRVGELFF. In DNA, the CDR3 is TGTGCCAGCAATGACAGGGGGCGGGTCGGGGAGCTGTTTTTT.

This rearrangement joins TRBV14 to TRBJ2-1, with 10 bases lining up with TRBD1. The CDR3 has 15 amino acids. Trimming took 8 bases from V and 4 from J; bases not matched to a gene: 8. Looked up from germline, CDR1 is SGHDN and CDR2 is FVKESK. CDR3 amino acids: CASSSTGGLYNEQFF. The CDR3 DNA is TGTGCCAGCTCATCGACAGGGGGCCTTTACAATGAGCAGTTCTTC.

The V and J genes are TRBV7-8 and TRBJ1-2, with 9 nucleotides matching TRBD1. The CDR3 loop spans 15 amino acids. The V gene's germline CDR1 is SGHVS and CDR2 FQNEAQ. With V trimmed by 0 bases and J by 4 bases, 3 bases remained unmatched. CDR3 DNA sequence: TGTGCCAGCAGCTTAGCGGGGACAGGGCTCTATGGCTACACCTTC. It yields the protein CASSLAGTGLYGYTF.

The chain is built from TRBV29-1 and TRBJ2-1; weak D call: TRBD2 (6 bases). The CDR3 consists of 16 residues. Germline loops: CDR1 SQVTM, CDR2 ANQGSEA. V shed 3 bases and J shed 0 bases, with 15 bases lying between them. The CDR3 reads CSVDSTTGSSYNEQFF. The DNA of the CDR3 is TGCAGCGTTGACTCAACGACCGGGAGCTCCTACAATGAGCAGTTCTTC.

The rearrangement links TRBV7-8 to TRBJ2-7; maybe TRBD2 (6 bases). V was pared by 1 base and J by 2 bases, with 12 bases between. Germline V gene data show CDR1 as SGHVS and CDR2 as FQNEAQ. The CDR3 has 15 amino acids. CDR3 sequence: CASSLEGTSPYEQYF. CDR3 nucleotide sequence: TGTGCCAGCAGCTTAGAAGGGACTTCCCCCTACGAGCAGTACTTC.

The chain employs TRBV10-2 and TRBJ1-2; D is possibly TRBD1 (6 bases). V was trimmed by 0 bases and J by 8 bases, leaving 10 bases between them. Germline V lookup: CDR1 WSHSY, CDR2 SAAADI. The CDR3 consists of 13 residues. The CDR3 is CASSESLRGGYTF. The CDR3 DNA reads TGCGCCAGCAGTGAGTCACTGAGGGGGGGCTACACCTTC.